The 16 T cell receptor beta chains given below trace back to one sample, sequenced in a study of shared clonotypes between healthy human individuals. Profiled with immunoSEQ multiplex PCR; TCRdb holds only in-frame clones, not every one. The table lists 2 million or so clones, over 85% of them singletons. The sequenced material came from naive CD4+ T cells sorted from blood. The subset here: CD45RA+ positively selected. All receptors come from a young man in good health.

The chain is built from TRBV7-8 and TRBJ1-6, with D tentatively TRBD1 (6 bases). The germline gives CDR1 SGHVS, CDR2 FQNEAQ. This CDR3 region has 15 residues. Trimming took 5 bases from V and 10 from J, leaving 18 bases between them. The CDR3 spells CASSAQQGYGSPLHF. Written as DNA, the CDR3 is TGTGCCAGCAGCGCCCAACAGGGATACGGATCACCCCTCCACTTT.

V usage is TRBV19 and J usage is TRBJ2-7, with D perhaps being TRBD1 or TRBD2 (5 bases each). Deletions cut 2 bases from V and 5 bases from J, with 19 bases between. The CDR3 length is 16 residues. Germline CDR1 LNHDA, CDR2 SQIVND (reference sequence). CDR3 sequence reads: CASSITRGARVHEQYF. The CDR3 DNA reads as TGTGCCAGTAGTATAACCCGAGGGGCGAGAGTCCACGAGCAGTACTTC.

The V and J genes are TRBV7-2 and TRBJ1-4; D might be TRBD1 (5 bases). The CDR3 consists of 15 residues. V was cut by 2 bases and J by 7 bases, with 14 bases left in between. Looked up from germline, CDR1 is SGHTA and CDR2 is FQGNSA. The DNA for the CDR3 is TGTGCCAGCAGCTTATACGGGGGGATTAGTGAAAAACTGTTTTTT. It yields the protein CASSLYGGISEKLFF.

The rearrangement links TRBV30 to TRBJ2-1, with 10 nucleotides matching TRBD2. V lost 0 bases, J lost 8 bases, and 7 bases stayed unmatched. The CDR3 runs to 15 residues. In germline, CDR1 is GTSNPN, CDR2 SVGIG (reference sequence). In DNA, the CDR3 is TGTGCCTGGAGTGTAGGCAGCGGGGGGGCGTATGAGCAGTTCTTC. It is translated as CAWSVGSGGAYEQFF. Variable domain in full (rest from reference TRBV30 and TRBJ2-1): SQTIHQWPATLVQPVGSPLSLECTVEGTSNPNLYWYRQAAGRGLQLLFYSVGIGQISSEVPQNLSASRPQDRQFILSSKKLLLSDSGFYLCAWSVGSGGAYEQFFGPGTRLTVL.

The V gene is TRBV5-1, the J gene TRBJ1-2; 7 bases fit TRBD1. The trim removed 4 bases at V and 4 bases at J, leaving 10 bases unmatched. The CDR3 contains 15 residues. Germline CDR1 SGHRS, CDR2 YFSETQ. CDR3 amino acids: CASSPVQGRSYGYTF. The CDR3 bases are TGCGCCAGCAGCCCGGTACAGGGGAGGTCCTATGGCTACACCTTC.

This chain's CDR3 is CASSSPGLEKTDTQYF. CDR3 DNA: TGTGCCAGCAGCTCACCGGGACTAGAGAAGACAGATACGCAGTATTTT. V is TRBV5-8 and J is TRBJ2-3, with 8 positions matching TRBD2. V was pared by 3 bases and J by 3 bases, with 9 bases of the junction left unmatched. Germline V gene data show CDR1 as SGHTS and CDR2 as YDEGEE. There are 16 residues in the CDR3.

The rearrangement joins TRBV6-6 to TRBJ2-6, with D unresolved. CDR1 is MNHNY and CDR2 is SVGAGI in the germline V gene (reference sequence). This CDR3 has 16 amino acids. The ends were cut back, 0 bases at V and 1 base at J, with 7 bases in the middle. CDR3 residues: CASSYSTSSGANVLTF. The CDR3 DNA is TGTGCCAGCAGTTACTCTACGAGTTCTGGGGCCAACGTCCTGACTTTC.

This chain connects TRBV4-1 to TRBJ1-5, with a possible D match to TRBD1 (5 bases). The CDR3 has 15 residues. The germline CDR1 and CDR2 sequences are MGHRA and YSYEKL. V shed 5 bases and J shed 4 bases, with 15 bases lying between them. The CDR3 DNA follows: TGCGCCAGCAGCTTTTCCAGGGCAGGTAATCAGCCCCAGCATTTT. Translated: CASSFSRAGNQPQHF.

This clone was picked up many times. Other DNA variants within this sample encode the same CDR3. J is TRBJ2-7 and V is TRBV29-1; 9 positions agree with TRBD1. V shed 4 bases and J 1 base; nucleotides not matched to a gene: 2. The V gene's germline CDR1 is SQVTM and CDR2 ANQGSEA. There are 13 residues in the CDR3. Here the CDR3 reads CSVGQGVSYEQYF. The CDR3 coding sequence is TGCAGCGTTGGACAGGGGGTATCCTACGAGCAGTACTTC.

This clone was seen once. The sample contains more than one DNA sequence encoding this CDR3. The CDR3 sequence: CASSVDPGSTDTQYF. DNA of the CDR3: TGTGCCAGCAGCGTAGATCCGGGTAGCACAGATACGCAGTATTTT. This chain links TRBV9 with TRBJ2-3; D gene unclear. The CDR3 totals 15 residues. Germline V lookup: CDR1 SGDLS, CDR2 YYNGEE. The ends were cut back, 0 bases at V and 0 bases at J, with 8 bases in the middle.

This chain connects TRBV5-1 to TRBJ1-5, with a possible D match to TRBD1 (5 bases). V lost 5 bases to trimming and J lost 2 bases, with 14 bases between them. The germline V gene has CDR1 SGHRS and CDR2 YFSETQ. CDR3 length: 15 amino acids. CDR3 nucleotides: TGCGCCAGCAGTTATGACCAGGGTGGCAATCAGCCCCAGCATTTT. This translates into CASSYDQGGNQPQHF.

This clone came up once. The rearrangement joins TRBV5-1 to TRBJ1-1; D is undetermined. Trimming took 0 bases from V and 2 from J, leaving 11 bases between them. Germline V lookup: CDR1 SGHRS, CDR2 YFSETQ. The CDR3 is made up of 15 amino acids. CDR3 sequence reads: CASSLVERGNTEAFF. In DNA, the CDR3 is TGCGCCAGCAGCTTGGTGGAGCGGGGAAACACTGAAGCTTTCTTT.

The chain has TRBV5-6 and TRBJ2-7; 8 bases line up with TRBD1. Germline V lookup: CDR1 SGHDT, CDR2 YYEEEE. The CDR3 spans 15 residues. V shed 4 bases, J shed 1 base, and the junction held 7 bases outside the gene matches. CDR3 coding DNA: TGTGCCAGCAGCCCCCGGGACAGGCCTTCCTACGAGCAGTACTTC. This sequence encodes CASSPRDRPSYEQYF.

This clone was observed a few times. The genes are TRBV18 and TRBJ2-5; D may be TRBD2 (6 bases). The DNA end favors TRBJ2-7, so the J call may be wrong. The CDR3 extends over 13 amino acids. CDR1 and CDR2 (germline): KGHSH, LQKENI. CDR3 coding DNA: TGTGCCAGCTCGGAGGGAGGCCCCTACGAGCAGTACTTC. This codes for CASSEGGPYEQYF.

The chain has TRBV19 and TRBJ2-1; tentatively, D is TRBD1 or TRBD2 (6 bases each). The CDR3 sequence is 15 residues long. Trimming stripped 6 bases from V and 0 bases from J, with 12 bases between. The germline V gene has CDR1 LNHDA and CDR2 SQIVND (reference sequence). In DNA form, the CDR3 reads TGTGCCAGTAGCGTGGGGGGCGGCTCCTACAATGAGCAGTTCTTC. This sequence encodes CASSVGGGSYNEQFF.

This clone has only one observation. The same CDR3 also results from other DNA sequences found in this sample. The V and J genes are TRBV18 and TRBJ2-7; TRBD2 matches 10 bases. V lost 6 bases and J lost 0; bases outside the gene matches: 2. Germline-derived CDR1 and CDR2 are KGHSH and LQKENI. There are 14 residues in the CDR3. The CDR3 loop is CASSPSGSSYEQYF. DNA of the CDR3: TGTGCCAGCTCCCCTAGCGGGAGCTCCTACGAGCAGTACTTC.